The clone carrying this T cell receptor (beta chain) occurred many times. The sample originates from a study of tumor-infiltrating lymphocytes in oesophageal squamous cell carcinoma. The CDR3 has 15 residues. The germline V and J ends were trimmed by 3 bases and 0 bases, with 9 bases remaining between them. Germline V gives CDR1 LNHDA, CDR2 SQIVND (reference sequence). TCRdb used MiXCR to reprocess the PCR reads, holding one entry per CDR3 protein. The table shows fewer than 20,000 distinct CDR3 sequences, with approximately 49% occurring only once. This clonotype originated in a female donor with esophageal squamous cell carcinoma. The sequenced sample was esophageal tumor tissue. The V gene is TRBV19, the J gene TRBJ1-5, with D possibly being TRBD1 (5 bases). The CDR3 DNA follows: TGTGCCAGTAGTATTACGGGGGATAGCAATCAGCCCCAGCATTTT. Translation: CASSITGDSNQPQHF.